Following are 7 T cell receptor beta chains from one sample sequenced in a study of PD-L1 blockade in urothelial cancer. This table comes from immunoSEQ multiplex PCR, and its TCRdb copy is limited to in-frame clones, with some not included. The sample lists some 40,000 clones; over 75% were seen once. The sample consisted of PBMCs, taken around atezolizumab (anti-PD-L1) treatment. These receptors were taken from an older man with urothelial cancer.

This clone was seen a single time. The chain has TRBV4-1 and TRBJ2-3, with no clear D. Germline CDR1 is MGHRA and CDR2 is YSYEKL. The CDR3 extends over 14 amino acids. V lost 1 base, J lost 0 bases, and 5 bases lay in between. The CDR3 spells CASSQVPSTDTQYF. As DNA, the CDR3 is TGCGCCAGCAGCCAAGTCCCAAGCACAGATACGCAGTATTTT.

This sequence joins TRBV6-5 and TRBJ2-5, with TRBD2 matching 8 bases. The V gene's germline CDR1 is MNHEY and CDR2 SVGAGI. This CDR3 spans 15 amino acids. V trimming: 4 bases; J trimming: 5 bases; junction bases outside the gene matches: 9. The CDR3 DNA reads TGTGCCAGCAGTTTCGGCAGCGGGAGAACGGAGACCCAGTACTTC. Translated: CASSFGSGRTETQYF.

V gene TRBV10-3 combines with J gene TRBJ2-7; D is perhaps TRBD1 (7 bases). This CDR3 is 15 amino acids long. The germline V and J ends were trimmed by 8 bases and 3 bases, with 20 bases remaining between them. The germline CDR1 and CDR2 sequences are ENHRY and SYGVKD. The CDR3, as DNA: TGTGCCATCCGAGGCCAGGGGGGTAATATCTACGAGCAGTACTTC. Protein sequence: CAIRGQGGNIYEQYF.

Concerning this clone itself: This same CDR3 is encoded by further DNA sequences in the sample. J is TRBJ2-2 and V is TRBV4-2; D may be TRBD2 (5 bases). The CDR3 runs to 18 residues. Trimming took 1 base from V and 0 from J, leaving 15 bases between them. Germline-derived CDR1 and CDR2 are LGHNA and YNFKEQ. Written as DNA, the CDR3 is TGTGCCAGCAGCCAAGTCAGCCTAGCAGCTACGAACACCGGGGAGCTGTTTTTT. The encoded protein is CASSQVSLAATNTGELFF.

V and J are TRBV7-9 and TRBJ2-3, with D perhaps TRBD2 (6 bases). The V end lost 5 bases, the J end lost 1 base, and 13 bases lay between the germline ends. Germline CDR1 reads SEHNR; CDR2 reads FQNEAQ (reference sequence). The CDR3 contains 15 residues. The CDR3 region has the DNA TGTGCCAGCAGCCCCAGACTAGAGGGCACAGATACGCAGTATTTT. Protein sequence: CASSPRLEGTDTQYF.

The chain couples TRBV7-8 to TRBJ2-5; D unresolved. TRBJ2-7 matches the DNA end more closely, so the J call is doubtful. The CDR3 length is 13 residues. Looked up from germline, CDR1 is SGHVS and CDR2 is FQNEAQ. The CDR3 sequence: CASSLRRNYEQYF. The CDR3 bases are TGTGCCAGCAGCTTAAGACGGAACTACGAGCAGTACTTC.

This sequence joins TRBV11-2 and TRBJ2-5; D uncertain. The CDR3 is made up of 13 amino acids. V lost 3 bases to trimming and J lost 1 base, with 6 bases between them. From germline, CDR1 is SGHAT and CDR2 FQNNGV. CDR3 protein: CASSFSTQETQYF. DNA for the CDR3: TGTGCCAGCAGCTTTTCTACCCAAGAGACCCAGTACTTC.